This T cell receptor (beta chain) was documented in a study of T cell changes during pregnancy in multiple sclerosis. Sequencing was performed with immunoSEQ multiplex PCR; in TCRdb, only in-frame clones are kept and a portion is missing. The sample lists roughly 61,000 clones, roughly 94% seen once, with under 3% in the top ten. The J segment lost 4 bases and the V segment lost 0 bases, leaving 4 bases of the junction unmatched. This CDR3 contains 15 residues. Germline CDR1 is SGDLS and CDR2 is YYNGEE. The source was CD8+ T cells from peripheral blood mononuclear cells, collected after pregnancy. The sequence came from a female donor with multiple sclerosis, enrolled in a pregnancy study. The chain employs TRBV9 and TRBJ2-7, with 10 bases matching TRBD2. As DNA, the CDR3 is TGTGCCAGCAGCGTAGATAGCGGGAGGAGGTACGAGCAGTACTTC. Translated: CASSVDSGRRYEQYF.